What follows are 23 T cell receptor beta chains derived from one specimen sequenced in a study of CD8 T cells in ankylosing spondylitis. Study-level results: What appeared characteristic of ankylosing spondylitis blood was a TCR beta motif of under 10 highly homologous variants.

TCRdb redid the calling of the 5' RACE reads with MiXCR, one entry per CDR3 protein. This table holds 350,000 to 450,000 distinct CDR3 sequences, roughly 26% found once. Their target antigens are unknown. The sequencing input was blood, either unsorted or a sorted T cell fraction (not recorded which). Receptors originate from a male donor with ankylosing spondylitis.

The rearrangement joins TRBV3-1 to TRBJ2-2; 7 nucleotides line up with TRBD1. This CDR3 has 16 amino acids. With 2 bases clipped from V and 6 bases from J, the junction kept 9 bases outside the gene matches. Germline-derived CDR1 and CDR2 are LGHDT and YNNKEL (reference sequence). The CDR3 spells CASSQSTGKGAGELFF. CDR3 nucleotides: TGTGCCAGCAGCCAATCGACAGGGAAGGGCGCCGGGGAGCTGTTTTTT.

The sample holds a few counts of this clonotype. The chain couples TRBV27 to TRBJ2-3; TRBD1 might be the D (5 bases). The V and J ends lost 2 bases and 2 bases respectively, with 8 bases between them. This CDR3 contains 14 residues. Germline CDR1 reads MNHEY; CDR2 reads SMNVEV (reference sequence). CDR3 DNA: TGTGCCAGCAGTTTAGACAGCTACACAGATACGCAGTATTTT. Translating it yields CASSLDSYTDTQYF.

This clonotype was seen only a few times. The chain employs TRBV7-9 and TRBJ1-2; TRBD1 matches at 7 bases. The CDR3 has 16 amino acids. V lost 4 bases to trimming and J lost 0 bases; unmatched junction nucleotides: 8. CDR1 and CDR2 (germline): SEHNR, FQNEAQ (reference sequence). The CDR3 region is CASSSHAGQPNYGYTF. The DNA for the CDR3 is TGTGCCAGCAGCTCTCACGCGGGACAGCCTAACTATGGCTACACCTTC.

The sample holds many counts of this clonotype. The V and J genes are TRBV10-3 and TRBJ1-2; D perhaps matches TRBD1 (5 bases). CDR3 length equals 16 residues. The germline V gene encodes CDR1 ENHRY and CDR2 SYGVKD. Trimming stripped 7 bases from V and 7 bases from J, with 25 bases between. Here the CDR3 DNA reads TGTGCCATCAACCGGGCAGGGCCCTCTATGTTTGGTGGCTACACCTTC. Its translation is CAINRAGPSMFGGYTF.

In its sample, this clonotype was seen many times. This rearrangement joins TRBV2 to TRBJ1-2, with D possibly being TRBD1 (6 bases). Germline assignment: CDR1 SNHLY and CDR2 FYNNEI. This CDR3 spans 13 amino acids. The V end was cut by 11 bases, the J end by 7 bases, with 20 bases between. The CDR3 DNA reads as TGTGCCGGCTCACAGGGTTACGCTGGTGGCTACACCTTC. This gives the protein CAGSQGYAGGYTF.

This sequence joins TRBV12-5 and TRBJ1-6; perhaps TRBD1 as D (5 bases). Germline V gene sequence: CDR1 LGHNT, CDR2 FRNRAP. The V end was cut by 7 bases, the J end by 7 bases, with 8 bases between. The CDR3 has 12 amino acids. The CDR3 is CASAWGNSPLHF. The CDR3, as DNA: TGTGCTAGTGCCTGGGGCAATTCACCCCTCCACTTT.

V and J are TRBV5-6 and TRBJ1-1; a weak D match, TRBD1 (5 bases). The germline V gene encodes CDR1 SGHDT and CDR2 YYEEEE. Trimming removed 4 bases from V and 9 bases from J, with 10 bases in between. The CDR3 covers 11 residues. CDR3 DNA sequence: TGTGCCAGCAGCCTAGACAGCAAAGCTTTCTTT. It codes for CASSLDSKAFF.

This clonotype was picked up a small number of times. The genes are TRBV2 and TRBJ2-1, with 7 bases matching TRBD2. The CDR3 is 14 residues long. Germline assignment: CDR1 SNHLY and CDR2 FYNNEI. Losses at the gene ends were 7 bases for V and 7 bases for J; bases not matched to a gene: 10. CDR3 coding DNA: TGTGCCAGCAAGGGCGGGAGAGGCCTTAATGAGCAGTTCTTC. Translating it yields CASKGGRGLNEQFF.

This clonotype was observed a handful of times. This sequence joins TRBV5-1 and TRBJ2-1, with 7 nucleotides matching TRBD2. Germline lookup yields CDR1 SGHRS and CDR2 YFSETQ. The CDR3 runs 15 residues. The junction had 4 bases not matched to a gene; V was cut back by 0 bases and J by 4 bases. In DNA, the CDR3 is TGCGCCAGCAGCTTGGGGCTAGCGGAGTACAATGAGCAGTTCTTC. Its translation: CASSLGLAEYNEQFF.

This sequence joins TRBV7-2 and TRBJ2-5, with a tentative D call TRBD2 (6 bases). The germline CDR1 and CDR2 sequences are SGHTA and FQGNSA. CDR3 length equals 15 residues. V dropped 2 bases and J dropped 6 bases, with 16 bases sitting between them. CDR3 protein: CASSLSSGSPQTQYF. The CDR3 DNA reads as TGTGCCAGCAGCTTATCCTCCGGGAGCCCCCAGACCCAGTACTTC.

This clonotype occurred a few times. V usage is TRBV6-1 and J usage is TRBJ1-5; D uncertain. V was clipped by 6 bases and J by 0 bases, with 12 bases between them. This CDR3 has 15 amino acids. The germline V gene encodes CDR1 MNHNS and CDR2 SASEGT. CDR3 nucleotide sequence: TGTGCCAGCAGGCGTTGGATATCTAGCAATCAGCCCCAGCATTTT. This sequence encodes CASRRWISSNQPQHF.

In this sample, this clonotype turned up a few times. The DNA for the CDR3 is TGTGCCACCAGTGACTATGACGCATCCTACAATGAGCAGTTCTTC. Protein sequence: CATSDYDASYNEQFF. This chain connects TRBV24-1 to TRBJ2-1; D ambiguous. The CDR3 contains 15 residues. CDR1 KGHDR and CDR2 SFDVKD come from the germline V gene. Trimming cost V 4 bases and J 1 base, with 10 bases left between them.

This clonotype has ten or more counts. V is TRBV5-1 and J is TRBJ2-5; 7 bases align to TRBD1. With 5 bases clipped from V and 0 bases from J, the junction kept 7 bases outside the gene matches. CDR3 length equals 15 residues. Germline-derived CDR1 and CDR2 are SGHRS and YFSETQ. CDR3 coding DNA: TGCGCCAGCAGTGGGACAGCCCCGTACCAAGAGACCCAGTACTTC. Translation: CASSGTAPYQETQYF.

This clonotype appeared a few times. V is TRBV20-1 and J is TRBJ2-6; D call uncertain. Germline V lookup: CDR1 DFQATT, CDR2 SNEGSKA (reference sequence). Trimming took 2 bases from V and 2 from J, leaving 4 bases between them. The length of the CDR3 is 13 residues. CDR3 sequence (DNA): TGCAGTGCTAGAACAGCTGGGGCCAACGTCCTGACTTTC. Translation: CSARTAGANVLTF.

This clonotype showed up just a few times. The chain is built from TRBV20-1 and TRBJ2-1, with TRBD2 identical over 11 bases. Germline loops: CDR1 DFQATT, CDR2 SNEGSKA (reference sequence). The CDR3 covers 14 residues. The V segment lost 4 bases and the J segment 6 bases; nucleotides outside the gene matches: 5. In DNA form, the CDR3 reads TGCAGTGCTATCCGGACTAGCGGGCCCAATGAGCAGTTCTTC. Residues: CSAIRTSGPNEQFF.

This clonotype has only a few counts. V gene TRBV5-1 combines with J gene TRBJ2-5; 7 bases map to TRBD2. Germline trimming cut 0 bases from V and 1 base from J; bases unmatched to any gene: 6. Germline-derived CDR1 and CDR2 are SGHRS and YFSETQ. CDR3 size: 16 residues. The CDR3 spells CASSLVLREIQETQYF. CDR3 DNA: TGCGCCAGCAGCTTGGTGTTGCGGGAGATCCAAGAGACCCAGTACTTC. The whole variable domain, remainder taken from reference TRBV5-1 and TRBJ2-5, is KAGVTQTPRYLIKTRGQQVTLSCSPISGHRSVSWYQQTPGQGLQFLFEYFSETQRNKGNFPGRFSGRQFSNSRSEMNVSTLELGDSALYLCASSLVLREIQETQYFGPGTRLLVL.

This chain links TRBV12-3 or TRBV12-4 with TRBJ1-5; D is unclear. Between the trimmed V and J ends, which lost 7 bases and 2 bases, there was a span of 6 bases. This CDR3 spans 12 amino acids. The CDR3 reads CASTYGNQPQHF. CDR3 coding DNA: TGTGCCAGCACGTACGGCAATCAGCCCCAGCATTTT.

This chain uses TRBV29-1 with TRBJ2-5; D could derive from TRBD1 or TRBD2 (5 bases each). This CDR3 spans 14 amino acids. Looked up from germline, CDR1 is SQVTM and CDR2 is ANQGSEA. Trimming left V 3 bases short and J 5 bases short, with 16 bases between. The CDR3 loop is CSVDRGVLGETQYF. CDR3 nucleotides: TGCAGCGTTGACCGAGGGGTCCTGGGGGAGACCCAGTACTTC.

The sample holds a few counts of this clonotype. The chain is built from TRBV12-3 or TRBV12-4 and TRBJ2-1; D uncertain. The V end lost 5 bases, the J end lost 10 bases, and 9 bases lay between the germline ends. This CDR3 comprises 11 residues. The CDR3 DNA follows: TGTGCCAGCAGTCCCCTGAGGGAGCAGTTCTTC. Protein product: CASSPLREQFF.

The chain carries TRBV18 and TRBJ2-5; D gene uncertain. The CDR3 is made up of 18 amino acids. CDR1 is KGHSH and CDR2 is LQKENI in the germline V gene. Trimming removed 0 bases from V and 2 bases from J, with 19 bases in between. This CDR3 is CASSPPSISGVMQETQYF. Here the CDR3 DNA reads TGTGCCAGCTCACCACCTTCCATTTCTGGGGTAATGCAAGAGACCCAGTACTTC.

This clonotype was observed a handful of times. V and J are TRBV14 and TRBJ2-3, with D uncertain. Germline-derived CDR1 and CDR2 are SGHDN and FVKESK. The V gene lost 2 bases and the J gene lost 5 bases, with 8 bases spanning the gap. The CDR3 is 13 residues long. CDR3 in amino acids: CASSQLLGDTQYF. The DNA of the CDR3 is TGTGCCAGCAGCCAATTGTTGGGAGATACGCAGTATTTT.

V usage is TRBV10-3 and J usage is TRBJ2-2, with 12 nucleotides matching TRBD1. After removal of 0 bases from V and 7 bases from J, the junction contained 6 bases not matched to a gene. The germline CDR1 and CDR2 sequences are ENHRY and SYGVKD. This CDR3 is 17 amino acids long. This chain's CDR3 is CAISESSGQGAIGELFF. Here the CDR3 DNA reads TGTGCCATCAGTGAGTCTTCGGGACAGGGGGCAATCGGGGAGCTGTTTTTT.

V and J are TRBV12-5 and TRBJ2-3; 12 bases align to TRBD2. J lost 4 bases, V lost 4 bases, and 3 bases had no gene match. The CDR3 totals 15 residues. The germline V gene has CDR1 LGHNT and CDR2 FRNRAP. This CDR3 is CASGSGLAGSDTQYF. The DNA of the CDR3 is TGTGCTAGTGGTTCCGGACTAGCGGGATCAGATACGCAGTATTTT.